This T cell receptor beta chain was captured in a study of blood T cell repertoires in COVID-19. Whole-study context: Specimens from acute and convalescent COVID-19 originated in the United States, Italy and Spain. PBMCs, B-cell-depleted T cells, or T cells provided the cDNA or gDNA that made up the material.

Original data processing: For nucleated cells, counts were estimated from reference gene primer amplification. Profiling relied on immunoSEQ multiplex PCR, and the TCRdb table lists in-frame clones only, not all of them. That table is the source of V, J and clone size, and D and trimming were worked out from the DNA. The data contain about 670,000 clones, approximately 90% of them seen just once; the ten biggest clones take up roughly 0.26%. CDR1 and CDR2 from the germline V gene are SGHNT and YYREEE (reference sequence). CDR3 length equals 14 residues. The V and J ends lost 0 bases and 6 bases respectively, with 10 bases between them.

The chain joins TRBV5-4 to TRBJ2-1, with a tentative D call TRBD1 (5 bases). The material sequenced was peripheral blood. The receptor was isolated from a young woman with acute or convalescent COVID-19. The CDR3 DNA reads as TGTGCCAGCAGCTTGGCTGTGGGGCTCAATGAGCAGTTCTTC. It encodes CASSLAVGLNEQFF.